Described below is a single T cell receptor (beta chain) sequence and its context. V shed 4 bases and J 2 bases; nucleotides not matched to a gene: 2. This CDR3 has 15 residues. The V gene's germline CDR1 is SGHDT and CDR2 YYEEEE. The data originate from a study of blood T cell repertoires in COVID-19. About the research overall: PBMCs, B-cell-depleted T cells, or T cells provided the cDNA or gDNA that made up the material.

Original methodology: Cell counts per sample came from amplifying reference gene primers. The assay was immunoSEQ multiplex PCR, and TCRdb's table has in-frame clones only and misses some. Clonal size and the V and J genes are those of that table, whereas D and trimming came from the DNA. This table has approximately 300,000 clones, about 85% appearing once. Seattle participants joined during active infection and were tracked over time. Sequenced: peripheral blood. This chain connects TRBV5-6 to TRBJ2-7; 14 bases are a match to TRBD2. This receptor was obtained from a human donor with COVID-19, enrolled during active disease. The donor label of this sample is uncertain. This chain's CDR3 is CASSKTSGRAYEQYF. CDR3 nucleotide sequence: TGTGCCAGCAGCAAGACTAGCGGGAGGGCCTACGAGCAGTACTTC.